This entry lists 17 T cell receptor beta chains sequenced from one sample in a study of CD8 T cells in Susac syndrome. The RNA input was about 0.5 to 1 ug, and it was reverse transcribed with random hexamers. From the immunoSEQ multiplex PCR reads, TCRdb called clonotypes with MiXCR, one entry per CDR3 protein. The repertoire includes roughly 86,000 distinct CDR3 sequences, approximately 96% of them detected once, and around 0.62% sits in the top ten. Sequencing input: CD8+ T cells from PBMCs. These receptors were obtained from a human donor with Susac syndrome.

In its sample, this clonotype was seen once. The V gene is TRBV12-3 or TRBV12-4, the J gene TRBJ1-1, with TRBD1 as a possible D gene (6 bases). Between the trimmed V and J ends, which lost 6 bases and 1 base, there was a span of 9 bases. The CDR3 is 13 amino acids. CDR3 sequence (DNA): TGTGCCAGCAGCAGGGGCCCGAACACTGAAGCTTTCTTT. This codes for CASSRGPNTEAFF.

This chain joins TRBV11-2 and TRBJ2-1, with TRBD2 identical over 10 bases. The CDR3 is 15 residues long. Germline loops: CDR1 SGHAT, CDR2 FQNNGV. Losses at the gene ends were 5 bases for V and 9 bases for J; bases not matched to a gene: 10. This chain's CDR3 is CASSPRERGGSEQFF. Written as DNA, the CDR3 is TGTGCCAGCAGCCCCCGGGAGCGGGGGGGAAGTGAGCAGTTCTTC.

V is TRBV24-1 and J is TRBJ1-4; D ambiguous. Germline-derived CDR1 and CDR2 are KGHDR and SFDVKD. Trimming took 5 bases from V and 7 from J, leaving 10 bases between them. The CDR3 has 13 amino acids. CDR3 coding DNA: TGTGCCACCAGTGGGAACCCGGGTGAAAAACTGTTTTTT. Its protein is CATSGNPGEKLFF.

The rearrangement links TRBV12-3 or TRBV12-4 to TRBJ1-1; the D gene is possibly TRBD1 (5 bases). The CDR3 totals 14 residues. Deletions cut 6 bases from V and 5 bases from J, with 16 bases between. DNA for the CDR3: TGTGCCAGCAGGCGGGGTGGGGGAAGGACTGAAGCTTTCTTT. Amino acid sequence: CASRRGGGRTEAFF.

CDR3 loop: CASSQGDGGINEQFF. CDR3 DNA sequence: TGTGCCAGCAGCCAAGGGGACGGGGGAATCAATGAGCAGTTCTTC. The rearrangement joins TRBV4-2 to TRBJ2-1, with D possibly TRBD2 on 6 matching bases. V lost 1 base to trimming and J lost 6 bases, with 13 bases between them. Germline values: CDR1 LGHNA, CDR2 YNFKEQ. This CDR3 region has 15 residues.

The CDR3 is CASSLASTGNTIYF. The CDR3 DNA is TGTGCCAGCAGTTTAGCTAGTACTGGAAACACCATATATTTT. V is TRBV12-3 or TRBV12-4 and J is TRBJ1-3, with unresolved D. The CDR3 has 14 amino acids. V was pared by 0 bases and J by 2 bases, with 5 bases between.

CDR3 in DNA: TGCGCCAGCAGTCAGGGTACGATCAATGAGCAGTTCTTC. This encodes CASSQGTINEQFF. This chain uses TRBV5-1 with TRBJ2-1, with D possibly being TRBD1 (5 bases). CDR1 is SGHRS and CDR2 is YFSETQ in the germline V gene. The CDR3 loop spans 13 amino acids. Trimming pared 5 bases from V and 6 bases from J, leaving 12 bases between.

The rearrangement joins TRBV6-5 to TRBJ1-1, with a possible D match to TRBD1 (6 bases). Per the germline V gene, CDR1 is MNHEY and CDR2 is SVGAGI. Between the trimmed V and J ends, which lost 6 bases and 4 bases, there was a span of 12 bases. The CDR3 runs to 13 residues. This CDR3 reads CASSPTGFTEAFF. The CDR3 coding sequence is TGTGCCAGCAGCCCTACAGGGTTCACTGAAGCTTTCTTT.

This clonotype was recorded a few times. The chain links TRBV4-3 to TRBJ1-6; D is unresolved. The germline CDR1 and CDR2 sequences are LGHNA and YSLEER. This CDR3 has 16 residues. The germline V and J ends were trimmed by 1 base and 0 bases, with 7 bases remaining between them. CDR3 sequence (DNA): TGCGCCAGCAGCCAAGGAGGGAGCTCCTATAATTCACCCCTCCACTTT. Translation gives CASSQGGSSYNSPLHF.

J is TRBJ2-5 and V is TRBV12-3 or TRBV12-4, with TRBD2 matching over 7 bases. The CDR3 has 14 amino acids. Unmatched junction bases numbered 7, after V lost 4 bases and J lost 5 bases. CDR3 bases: TGTGCCAGCAGTTGGACTCTGGGGGGGGAGACCCAGTACTTC. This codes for CASSWTLGGETQYF.

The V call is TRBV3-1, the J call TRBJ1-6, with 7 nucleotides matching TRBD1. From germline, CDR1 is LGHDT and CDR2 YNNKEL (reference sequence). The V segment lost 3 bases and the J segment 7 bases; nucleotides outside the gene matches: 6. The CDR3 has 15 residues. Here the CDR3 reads CASSQLQGNNSPLHF. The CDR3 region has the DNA TGTGCCAGCAGCCAGCTACAGGGGAACAATTCACCCCTCCACTTT.

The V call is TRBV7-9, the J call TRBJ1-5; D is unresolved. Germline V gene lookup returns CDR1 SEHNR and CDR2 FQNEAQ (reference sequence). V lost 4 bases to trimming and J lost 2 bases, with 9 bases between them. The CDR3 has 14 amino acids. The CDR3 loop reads CASSSDVGNQPQHF. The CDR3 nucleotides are TGTGCCAGCAGCTCGGATGTGGGCAATCAGCCCCAGCATTTT.

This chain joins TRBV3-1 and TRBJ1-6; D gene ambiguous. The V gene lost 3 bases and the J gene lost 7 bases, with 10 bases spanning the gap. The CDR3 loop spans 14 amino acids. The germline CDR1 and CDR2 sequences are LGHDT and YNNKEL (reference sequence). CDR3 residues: CASSHLMPNSPLHF. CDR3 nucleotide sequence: TGTGCCAGCAGCCACCTCATGCCCAATTCACCCCTCCACTTT.

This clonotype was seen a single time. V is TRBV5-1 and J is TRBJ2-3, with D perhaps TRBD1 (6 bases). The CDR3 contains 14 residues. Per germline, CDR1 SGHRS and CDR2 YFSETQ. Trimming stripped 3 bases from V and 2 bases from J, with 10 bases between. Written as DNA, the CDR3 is TGCGCCAGCAGCTCGTGGACAGACACAGATACGCAGTATTTT. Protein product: CASSSWTDTDTQYF. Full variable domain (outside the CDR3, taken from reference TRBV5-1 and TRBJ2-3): KAGVTQTPRYLIKTRGQQVTLSCSPISGHRSVSWYQQTPGQGLQFLFEYFSETQRNKGNFPGRFSGRQFSNSRSEMNVSTLELGDSALYLCASSSWTDTDTQYFGPGTRLTVL.

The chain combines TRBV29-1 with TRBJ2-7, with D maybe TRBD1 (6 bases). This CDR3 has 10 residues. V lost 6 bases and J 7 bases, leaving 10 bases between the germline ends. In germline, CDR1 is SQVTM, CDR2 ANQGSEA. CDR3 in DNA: TGCAGCGTCACAGGGAATGAGCAGTACTTC. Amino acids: CSVTGNEQYF.

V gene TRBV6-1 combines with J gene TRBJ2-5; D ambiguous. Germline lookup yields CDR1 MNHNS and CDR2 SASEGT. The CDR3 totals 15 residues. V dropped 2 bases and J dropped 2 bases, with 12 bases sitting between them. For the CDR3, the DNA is TGTGCCAGCAGTGAATCCCACGTCCCACAAGAGACCCAGTACTTC. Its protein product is CASSESHVPQETQYF.

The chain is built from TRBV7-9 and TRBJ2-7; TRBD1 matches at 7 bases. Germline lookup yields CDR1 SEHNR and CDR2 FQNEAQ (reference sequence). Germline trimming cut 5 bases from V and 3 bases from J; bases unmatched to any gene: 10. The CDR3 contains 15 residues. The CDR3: CASSPEGARYYEQYF. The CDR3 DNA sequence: TGTGCCAGCAGCCCTGAGGGGGCGCGGTACTACGAGCAGTACTTC.